This is a list of T cell receptor beta chains from one sample in a study of T-cell memory formation after mild COVID-19. MiXCR, applied by TCRdb to the 5' RACE reads, yields one record per CDR3 protein. Among hundreds of thousands of distinct CDR3 sequences listed, roughly 15% were seen once. Sequenced material: PBMCs or a T cell subset sorted from them (not recorded which). The receptors stem from a man aged 18 to 30 who had mild COVID-19 (a few samples of this study predate the infection). Cell type and time point are not known. The CDR3 runs from the conserved cysteine through the conserved F or W.

TRBV27	TRBJ1-2	CASSPRVSYGFTF
TRBV4-1	TRBJ2-5	CASSPQVVETQYF
TRBV4-3	TRBJ2-7	CASSQDRLASYEQYF
TRBV20-1	TRBJ1-1	CSAGRAETEAFF
TRBV5-1	TRBJ2-1	CASSPGTSGGGEQFF
TRBV7-3	TRBJ2-5	CASSLTSEGTQYF
TRBV5-6	TRBJ2-3	CASSWGLYTDTQYF
TRBV14	TRBJ2-7	CASSHRLAGGPYEQYF
TRBV7-2	TRBJ1-5	CASSLGSIPQHF
TRBV28	TRBJ1-2	CASGRGVRGGNYGYTF
TRBV7-9	TRBJ2-6	CASSRLTDSSGANVLTF
TRBV12-3/TRBV12-4	TRBJ1-3	CASSLEARSGNTIYF
TRBV6-6	TRBJ2-2	CASRRTGPGTGELFF
TRBV5-1	TRBJ1-5	CDSSPDGGSSNQPQHF
TRBV7-9	TRBJ2-3	CASSSSRSGGPDTQYF
TRBV2	TRBJ2-1	CASRGQVGNEQFF
TRBV20-1	TRBJ1-1	CSVKRPQGASEAFF
TRBV7-8	TRBJ2-5	CASSFPEGQGYF
TRBV18	TRBJ2-3	CASSHRTSGNTDTQYF
TRBV20-1	TRBJ2-1	CSAIRRGDEQFF
TRBV6-6	TRBJ2-3	CASSSHQNTDTQYF
TRBV5-1	TRBJ1-1	CASSGRQGAEAFF
TRBV4-1	TRBJ1-6	CASSQADTVGSPLHF
TRBV6-5	TRBJ1-1	CASSYSGPQGVYTEAFF
TRBV27	TRBJ1-2	CASTTGGAGYTF
TRBV6-1	TRBJ2-3	CASSVTGATDTQYF
TRBV19	TRBJ1-1	CASSRQRRTEAFF
TRBV20-1	TRBJ2-5	CSASIRQAGTETQYF
TRBV11-2	TRBJ1-1	CASSLDEGPITEAFF
TRBV20-1	TRBJ2-3	CSVMAGGKDTQYF
TRBV7-9	TRBJ2-3	CASSLSGLDSRDTQYF
TRBV7-9	TRBJ2-3	CASSSDSSTDTQYF
TRBV29-1	TRBJ2-7	CSVLGGVPGYEQYF
TRBV11-2	TRBJ2-5	CASSHHPAKKETQYF
TRBV3-1	TRBJ2-3	CASSQDLAGDSDTQYF
TRBV20-1	TRBJ2-5	CSAISDSKIQETQYF
TRBV4-2	TRBJ2-1	CASSQVPPTGGEQFF
TRBV5-1	TRBJ1-2	CASSLNYTGGYGYTF
TRBV5-1	TRBJ1-6	CASSTLGSSYNSPLHF
TRBV6-2/TRBV6-3	TRBJ2-5	CASTDRGGETQYF
TRBV4-1	TRBJ1-1	CASRDRGVSNTEAFF
TRBV27	TRBJ1-2	CAAGTAIDYTF
TRBV6-6	TRBJ1-1	CASSYSAEENTEAFF
TRBV23-1	TRBJ1-5	CASSQSRGRICNCPQHF
TRBV5-1	TRBJ2-7	CASSLSLLRNEQYF
TRBV7-9	TRBJ1-1	CASSNRGRGDTEAFF
TRBV12-3/TRBV12-4	TRBJ2-3	CASTPGQSPPDTQYF
TRBV6-1	TRBJ2-3	CASRKTPHTQYF
TRBV5-1	TRBJ2-1	CASAGAPEQFF
TRBV7-9	TRBJ2-1	CASSLAPGPIYNEQFF
TRBV18	TRBJ2-7	CASSPDHRPYEQYF
TRBV12-3/TRBV12-4	TRBJ1-3	CASSQTVSSSGNTIYF
TRBV28	TRBJ2-3	CASSPGVEDTQYF
TRBV7-3	TRBJ2-1	CASSLRDPLSSYNEQFF
TRBV10-3	TRBJ1-1	CAISGTGVNTEAFF